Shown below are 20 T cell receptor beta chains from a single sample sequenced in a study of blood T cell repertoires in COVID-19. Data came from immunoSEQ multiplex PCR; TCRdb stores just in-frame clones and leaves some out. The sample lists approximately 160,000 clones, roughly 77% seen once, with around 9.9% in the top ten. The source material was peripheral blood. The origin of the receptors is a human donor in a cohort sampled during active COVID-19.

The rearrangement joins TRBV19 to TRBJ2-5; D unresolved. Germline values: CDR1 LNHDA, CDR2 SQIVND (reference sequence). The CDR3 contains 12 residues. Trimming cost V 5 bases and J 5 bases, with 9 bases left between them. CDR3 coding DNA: TGTGCCAGTAGTCCGGGTCGGGAGACCCAGTACTTC. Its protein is CASSPGRETQYF.

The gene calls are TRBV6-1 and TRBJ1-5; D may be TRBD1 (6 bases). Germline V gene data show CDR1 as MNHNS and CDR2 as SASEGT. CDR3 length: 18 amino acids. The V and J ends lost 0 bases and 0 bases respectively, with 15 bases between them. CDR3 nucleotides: TGTGCCAGCAGTGAAGCCAGGGTGGGGACAAATAGCAATCAGCCCCAGCATTTT. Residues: CASSEARVGTNSNQPQHF.

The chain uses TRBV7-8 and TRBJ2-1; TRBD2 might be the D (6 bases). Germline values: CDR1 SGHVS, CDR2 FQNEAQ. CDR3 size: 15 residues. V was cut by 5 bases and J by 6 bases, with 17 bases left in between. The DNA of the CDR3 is TGTGCCAGCAGCCTCTATGGGGCGGGAATCAATGAGCAGTTCTTC. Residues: CASSLYGAGINEQFF.

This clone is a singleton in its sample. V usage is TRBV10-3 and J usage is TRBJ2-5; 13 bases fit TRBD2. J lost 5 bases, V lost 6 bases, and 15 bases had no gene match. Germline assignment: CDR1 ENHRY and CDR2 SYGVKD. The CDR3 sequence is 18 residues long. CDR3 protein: CAISPSPGTSGARETQYF. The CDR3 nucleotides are TGTGCCATCAGCCCCTCCCCCGGGACTAGCGGGGCCCGGGAGACCCAGTACTTC.

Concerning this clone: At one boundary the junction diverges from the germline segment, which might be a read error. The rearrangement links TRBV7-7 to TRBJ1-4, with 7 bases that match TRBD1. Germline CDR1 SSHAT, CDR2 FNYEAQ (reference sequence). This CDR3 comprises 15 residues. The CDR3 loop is CASSPRQGETEKLFF. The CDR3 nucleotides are TGTGCTAGCAGCCCTCGACAGGGAGAGACTGAAAAACTGTTTTTT.

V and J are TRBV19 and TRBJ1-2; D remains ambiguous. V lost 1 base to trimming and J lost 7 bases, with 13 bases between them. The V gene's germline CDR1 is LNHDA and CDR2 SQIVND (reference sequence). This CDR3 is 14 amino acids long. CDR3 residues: CASSIVGLGVGYTF. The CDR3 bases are TGTGCCAGTAGTATAGTGGGCCTCGGGGTTGGCTACACCTTC. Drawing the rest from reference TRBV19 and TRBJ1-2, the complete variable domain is DGGITQSPKYLFRKEGQNVTLSCEQNLNHDAMYWYRQDPGQGLRLIYYSQIVNDFQKGDIAEGYSVSREKKESFPLTVTSAQKNPTAFYLCASSIVGLGVGYTFGSGTRLTVV.

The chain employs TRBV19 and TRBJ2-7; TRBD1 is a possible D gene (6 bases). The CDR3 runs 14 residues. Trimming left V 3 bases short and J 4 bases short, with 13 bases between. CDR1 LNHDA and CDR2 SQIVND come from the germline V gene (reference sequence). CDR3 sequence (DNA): TGTGCCAGTAGTATCACAGGGCGCTATTACGAGCAGTACTTC. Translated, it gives CASSITGRYYEQYF. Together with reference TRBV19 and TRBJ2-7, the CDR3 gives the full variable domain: DGGITQSPKYLFRKEGQNVTLSCEQNLNHDAMYWYRQDPGQGLRLIYYSQIVNDFQKGDIAEGYSVSREKKESFPLTVTSAQKNPTAFYLCASSITGRYYEQYFGPGTRLTVT.

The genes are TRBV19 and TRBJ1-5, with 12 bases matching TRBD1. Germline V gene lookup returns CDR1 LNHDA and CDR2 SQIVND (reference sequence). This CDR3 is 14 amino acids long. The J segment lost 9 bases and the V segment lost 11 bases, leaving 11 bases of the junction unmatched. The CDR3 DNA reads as TGTGCCGGGGGACAGGGGGCAGAGGATTGGCCCCAGCATTTT. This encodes CAGGQGAEDWPQHF.

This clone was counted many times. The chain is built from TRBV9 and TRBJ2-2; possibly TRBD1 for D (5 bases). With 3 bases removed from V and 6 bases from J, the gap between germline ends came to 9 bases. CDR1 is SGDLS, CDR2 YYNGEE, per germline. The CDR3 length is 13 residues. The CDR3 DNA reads TGTGCCAGCAGCGCACAGACAGCCGGGGAGCTGTTTTTT. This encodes CASSAQTAGELFF.

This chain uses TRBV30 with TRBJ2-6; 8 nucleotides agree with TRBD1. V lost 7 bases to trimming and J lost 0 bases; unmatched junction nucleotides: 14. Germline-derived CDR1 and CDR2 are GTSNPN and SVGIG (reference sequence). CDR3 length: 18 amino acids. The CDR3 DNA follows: TGTGCCTCCAATAAGAGACAGGGGACAACCTCTGGGGCCAACGTCCTGACTTTC. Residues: CASNKRQGTTSGANVLTF. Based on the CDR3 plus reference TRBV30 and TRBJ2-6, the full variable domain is SQTIHQWPATLVQPVGSPLSLECTVEGTSNPNLYWYRQAAGRGLQLLFYSVGIGQISSEVPQNLSASRPQDRQFILSSKKLLLSDSGFYLCASNKRQGTTSGANVLTFGAGSRLTVL.

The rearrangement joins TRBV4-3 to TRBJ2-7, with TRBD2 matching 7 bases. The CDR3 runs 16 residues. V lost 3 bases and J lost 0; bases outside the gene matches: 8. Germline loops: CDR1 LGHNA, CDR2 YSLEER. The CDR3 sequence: CASSHESSGFSYEQYF. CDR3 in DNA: TGCGCCAGCAGCCACGAATCTAGCGGATTCTCCTACGAGCAGTACTTC.

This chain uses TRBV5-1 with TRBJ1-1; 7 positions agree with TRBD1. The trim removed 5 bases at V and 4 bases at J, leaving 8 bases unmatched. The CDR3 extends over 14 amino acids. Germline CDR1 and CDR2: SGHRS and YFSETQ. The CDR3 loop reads CASSIGTATTEAFF. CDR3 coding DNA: TGCGCCAGCAGTATTGGGACAGCTACCACTGAAGCTTTCTTT.

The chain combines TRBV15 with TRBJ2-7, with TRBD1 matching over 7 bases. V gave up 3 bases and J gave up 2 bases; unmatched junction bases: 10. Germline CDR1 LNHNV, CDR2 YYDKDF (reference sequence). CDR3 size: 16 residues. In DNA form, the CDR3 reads TGTGCCACCAGCAGTCCAGTCACCCAGGGGGCCTACGAGCAGTACTTC. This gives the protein CATSSPVTQGAYEQYF.

CDR3 coding DNA: TGTGCCAGCAACCCAACAGGGGGCGCCGGCAATCAGCCCCAGCATTTT. Encoded protein: CASNPTGGAGNQPQHF. V usage is TRBV28 and J usage is TRBJ1-5; 9 nucleotides match TRBD1. CDR1 and CDR2 (germline): MDHEN, SYDVKM. The CDR3 extends over 16 amino acids. J was trimmed by 2 bases and V by 7 bases; bases with no gene match: 9.

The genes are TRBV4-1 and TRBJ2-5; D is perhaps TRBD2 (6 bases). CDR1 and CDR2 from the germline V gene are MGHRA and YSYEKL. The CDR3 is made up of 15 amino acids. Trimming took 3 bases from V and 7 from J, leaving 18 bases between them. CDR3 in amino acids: CASSQPGTLAGTQYF. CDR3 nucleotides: TGCGCCAGCAGCCAGCCCGGGACTTTGGCCGGGACCCAGTACTTC.

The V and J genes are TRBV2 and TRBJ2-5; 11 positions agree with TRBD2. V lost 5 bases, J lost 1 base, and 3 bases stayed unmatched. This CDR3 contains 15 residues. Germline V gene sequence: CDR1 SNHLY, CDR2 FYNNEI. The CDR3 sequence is CASSRLAGSQETQYF. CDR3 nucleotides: TGTGCCAGCAGTCGACTAGCGGGGAGCCAAGAGACCCAGTACTTC.

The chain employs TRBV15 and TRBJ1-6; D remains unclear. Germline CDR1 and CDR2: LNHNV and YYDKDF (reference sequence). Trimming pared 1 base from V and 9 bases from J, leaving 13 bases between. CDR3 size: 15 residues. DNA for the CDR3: TGTGCCACCAGCAGAGCGACATTGCGGGGTTCACCCCTCCACTTT. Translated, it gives CATSRATLRGSPLHF.

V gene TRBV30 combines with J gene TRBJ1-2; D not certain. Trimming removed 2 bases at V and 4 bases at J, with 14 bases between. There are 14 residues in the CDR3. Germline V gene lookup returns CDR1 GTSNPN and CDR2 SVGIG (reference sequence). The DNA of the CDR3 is TGTGCCTGGAGTACTCTAGGAGGATCCTATGGCTACACCTTC. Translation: CAWSTLGGSYGYTF.

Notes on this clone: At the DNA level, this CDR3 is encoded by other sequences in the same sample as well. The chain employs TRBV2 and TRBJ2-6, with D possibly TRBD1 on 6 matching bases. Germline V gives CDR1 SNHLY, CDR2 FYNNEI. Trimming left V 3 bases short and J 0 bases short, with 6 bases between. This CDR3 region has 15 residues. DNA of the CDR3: TGTGCCAGCAGTGAGGACAGCTCTGGGGCCAACGTCCTGACTTTC. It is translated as CASSEDSSGANVLTF.

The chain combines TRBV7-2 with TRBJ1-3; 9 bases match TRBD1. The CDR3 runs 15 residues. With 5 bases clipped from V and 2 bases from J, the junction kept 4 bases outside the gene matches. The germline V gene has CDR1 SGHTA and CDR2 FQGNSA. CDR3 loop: CASSTTGGTGNTIYF. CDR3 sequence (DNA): TGTGCCAGCAGCACAACAGGGGGCACTGGAAACACCATATATTTT.